The 17 T cell receptor beta chains below all came from one sample that was sequenced in a study of blood T cell repertoires in COVID-19. Some clones are missing from TCRdb's copy, which holds only in-frame ones; the method was immunoSEQ multiplex PCR. The sample has around 140,000 clones, roughly 82% seen once. The source material was peripheral blood. The receptors were sampled from a man aged 60 to 69 with active or convalescent COVID-19.

The chain combines TRBV5-5 with TRBJ2-5; a possible D gene is TRBD2 (6 bases). V lost 4 bases, J lost 5 bases, and 21 bases lay in between. Germline CDR1 SGHKS, CDR2 YYEKEE (reference sequence). The CDR3 runs to 16 residues. The DNA for the CDR3 is TGTGCCAGCAGCGGGGAAAAAACGGGAGATTTGGAGACCCAGTACTTC. This encodes CASSGEKTGDLETQYF.

The chain combines TRBV9 with TRBJ1-6; 10 nucleotides agree with TRBD1. Looked up from germline, CDR1 is SGDLS and CDR2 is YYNGEE. CDR3 length: 15 amino acids. J gave up 6 bases and V 4 bases, and 4 bases lay outside the gene matches. CDR3 coding DNA: TGTGCCAGCAGCAACCGGGACAGGGGTAATTCACCCCTCCACTTT. Translation: CASSNRDRGNSPLHF.

This sequence joins TRBV30 and TRBJ1-5, with D perhaps TRBD1 (6 bases). V was pared by 2 bases and J by 2 bases, with 13 bases between. This CDR3 spans 15 amino acids. The germline V gene encodes CDR1 GTSNPN and CDR2 SVGIG (reference sequence). CDR3 in DNA: TGTGCCTGGAGTTTCTCAGGGGTTGGCAATCAGCCCCAGCATTTT. Its translation is CAWSFSGVGNQPQHF.

The chain combines TRBV7-7 with TRBJ2-5, with 9 bases fitting TRBD2. Trimming took 1 base from V and 2 from J; bases not matched to a gene: 8. Germline-derived CDR1 and CDR2 are SSHAT and FNYEAQ (reference sequence). The CDR3 sequence is 17 residues long. The chain's CDR3 is CASSLGRLAARQETQYF. CDR3 nucleotides: TGTGCCAGCAGCTTAGGGAGACTAGCGGCCAGGCAAGAGACCCAGTACTTC.

The chain joins TRBV13 to TRBJ1-2; 10 nucleotides agree with TRBD1. V was pared by 6 bases and J by 4 bases, with 5 bases of the junction left unmatched. The length of the CDR3 is 14 residues. CDR1 and CDR2 (germline): PRHDT, FYEKMQ (reference sequence). CDR3 sequence reads: CASRRDRGGYGYTF. CDR3 nucleotides: TGTGCCAGCAGAAGGGACAGGGGCGGCTATGGCTACACCTTC.

The V gene is TRBV6-5, the J gene TRBJ1-1; 9 bases line up with TRBD1. After removal of 8 bases from V and 4 bases from J, the junction contained 8 bases not matched to a gene. The CDR3 length is 14 residues. Germline loops: CDR1 MNHEY, CDR2 SVGAGI. This chain's CDR3 is CASLDRGLGTEAFF. In DNA, the CDR3 is TGTGCCAGCTTGGACAGGGGACTGGGCACTGAAGCTTTCTTT.

The chain employs TRBV29-1 and TRBJ1-2, with D perhaps TRBD1 (5 bases). With 3 bases removed from V and 3 bases from J, the gap between germline ends came to 14 bases. CDR1 SQVTM and CDR2 ANQGSEA come from the germline V gene. The CDR3 has 14 amino acids. The CDR3 DNA follows: TGCAGCGTTGATCCCCCGGGGGGTTACTATGGCTACACCTTC. Its translation: CSVDPPGGYYGYTF.

The J gene is TRBJ2-5, the V gene TRBV30, with D possibly being TRBD1 (6 bases). Per the germline V gene, CDR1 is GTSNPN and CDR2 is SVGIG (reference sequence). The CDR3 covers 14 residues. V was trimmed by 0 bases and J by 2 bases, leaving 10 bases between them. CDR3 loop: CAWSVTRGQETQYF. CDR3 coding DNA: TGTGCCTGGAGTGTTACCAGGGGTCAAGAGACCCAGTACTTC. Looking up the rest from reference TRBV30 and TRBJ2-5 gives the full variable domain: SQTIHQWPATLVQPVGSPLSLECTVEGTSNPNLYWYRQAAGRGLQLLFYSVGIGQISSEVPQNLSASRPQDRQFILSSKKLLLSDSGFYLCAWSVTRGQETQYFGPGTRLLVL.

The CDR3 spells CASSLGDSINTEAFF. The CDR3, as DNA: TGTGCCAGCAGCTTAGGTGACAGTATTAACACTGAAGCTTTCTTT. The V call is TRBV7-8, the J call TRBJ1-1, with D possibly being TRBD1 (5 bases). The CDR3 consists of 15 residues. The germline gives CDR1 SGHVS, CDR2 FQNEAQ. The V and J ends lost 1 base and 2 bases respectively, with 11 bases between them.

This chain joins TRBV5-1 and TRBJ1-1; 10 positions match TRBD1. The CDR3 spans 14 residues. The trim removed 4 bases at V and 10 bases at J, leaving 10 bases unmatched. Germline-derived CDR1 and CDR2 are SGHRS and YFSETQ. CDR3 nucleotides: TGCGCCAGCAGCCAGAGACAGGGGGCCAGAGGAGCTTTCTTT. This encodes CASSQRQGARGAFF.

Here the CDR3 reads CASSPEFRRQGGYTF. In DNA, the CDR3 is TGTGCCAGCTCACCAGAGTTCCGGCGACAGGGAGGCTACACCTTC. The chain uses TRBV18 and TRBJ1-2; 7 positions agree with TRBD1. This CDR3 is 15 amino acids long. Germline V gives CDR1 KGHSH, CDR2 LQKENI. J was trimmed by 8 bases and V by 2 bases; bases with no gene match: 11.

The V gene is TRBV6-5, the J gene TRBJ1-2; D gene uncertain. Germline CDR1 MNHEY, CDR2 SVGAGI. The CDR3 is 13 residues long. The germline V and J ends were trimmed by 5 bases and 8 bases, with 15 bases remaining between them. The CDR3 protein is CASSLSPGLGYTF. The CDR3 DNA sequence: TGTGCCAGCAGTCTATCCCCGGGTCTGGGCTACACCTTC.

CDR3: CASSSGQGFAILSGNTIYF. The DNA of the CDR3 is TGCGCCAGCAGCTCGGGACAGGGGTTTGCCATTTTATCTGGAAACACCATATATTTT. The V and J genes are TRBV5-1 and TRBJ1-3; 10 bases align to TRBD1. Losses at the gene ends were 3 bases for V and 1 base for J; bases not matched to a gene: 13. This CDR3 region has 19 residues. Germline lookup yields CDR1 SGHRS and CDR2 YFSETQ.

V and J are TRBV6-2 or TRBV6-3 and TRBJ1-5; weak D call: TRBD1 (5 bases). Trimming removed 5 bases at V and 4 bases at J, with 21 bases between. The CDR3 extends over 17 amino acids. CDR1 and CDR2 (germline): MNHEY, SVGEGT. CDR3 nucleotides: TGTGCCAGCAGTCCGATGGGGGAGAGGAGGGGAAATCAGCCCCAGCATTTT. Translation: CASSPMGERRGNQPQHF.

The gene calls are TRBV28 and TRBJ1-4; 10 bases align to TRBD1. V gave up 3 bases and J gave up 7 bases; unmatched junction bases: 5. This CDR3 is built from 15 residues. The germline gives CDR1 MDHEN, CDR2 SYDVKM. CDR3 nucleotide sequence: TGTGCCAGCAGTTTGCCCGGGACAGGGGTTGAAAAACTGTTTTTT. Protein sequence: CASSLPGTGVEKLFF.

The rearrangement uses TRBV6-5 and TRBJ2-2; 10 bases map to TRBD2. J lost 7 bases, V lost 7 bases, and 9 bases had no gene match. The germline V gene has CDR1 MNHEY and CDR2 SVGAGI. The CDR3 covers 15 residues. CDR3 residues: CASNRGTSVIGELFF. In nucleotides, the CDR3 is TGTGCCAGCAATAGGGGGACTAGCGTGATCGGGGAGCTGTTTTTT.

This sequence joins TRBV11-3 and TRBJ2-5; perhaps TRBD2 as D (6 bases). Germline V lookup: CDR1 SGHNT, CDR2 YENEEA. This CDR3 region has 13 residues. The V end lost 5 bases, the J end lost 3 bases, and 10 bases lay between the germline ends. This CDR3 reads CASSPGVKETQYF. The DNA for the CDR3 is TGTGCCAGCAGCCCGGGAGTAAAAGAGACCCAGTACTTC.